Listed below are T cell receptor beta chains from one sample, sequenced in a study of shared clonotypes between healthy human individuals. Sequencing was performed with immunoSEQ multiplex PCR; in TCRdb, only in-frame clones are kept and a portion is missing. The sample contains around 2.1 million clones, about 94% of which appear only once. The sequenced material came from naive CD4+ T cells sorted from blood. The source is a man aged 18 to 29 in good health. CDR3s include the opening cysteine and the closing phenylalanine or tryptophan. The D gene is left open where the match is weak. Rows may omit the clone size; those that give it use once, few, many or a size class.

d_call	v_call	j_call	clone_size	cdr3_nt	cdr3_aa
NA	TRBV2	TRBJ2-2	NA	TGTGCCAGCAAGTATTTACACGGCGGGGAGCTGTTTTTT	CASKYLHGGELFF
NA	TRBV29-1	TRBJ2-5	NA	TGCAGCGTTGTAAAACAGTACGGGGAGACCCAGTACTTC	CSVVKQYGETQYF
TRBD2	TRBV6-6	TRBJ2-7	NA	TGTGCCAGCAGTTCCTGGCGGGAGAGCGCGGGGGAGCAGTACTTC	CASSSWRESAGEQYF
TRBD1	TRBV2	TRBJ2-7	NA	TGTGCCAGCAGTGAAGCCACAGGGGTGAAAGAGCAGTACTTC	CASSEATGVKEQYF
TRBD2	TRBV7-2	TRBJ2-1	NA	TGTGCCAGCAGCTTAGGGCTAGCGGGAGGAGGGAATGAGCAGTTCTTC	CASSLGLAGGGNEQFF
NA	TRBV2	TRBJ1-2	NA	TGTGCCAGCAGTGGGTACCAGGGGAGCTACACCTTC	CASSGYQGSYTF
NA	TRBV6-5	TRBJ2-7	NA	TGTGCCAGCAGTTACTGGAGAACGGGGGAGCAGTACTTC	CASSYWRTGEQYF
TRBD1	TRBV5-1	TRBJ1-1	NA	TGCGCCAGCAGCTTGGATCCGGACAGGGCGTCCATTGAAGCTTTCTTT	CASSLDPDRASIEAFF
NA	TRBV5-3	TRBJ1-5	NA	TGTGCCAGAAGCTTGGAGACAGTATATAGCAATCAGCCCCAGCATTTT	CARSLETVYSNQPQHF
TRBD1	TRBV6-1	TRBJ1-1	NA	TGTGCCAGCAGGGGTTATCTTCAGGGGGTTGAAGCTTTCTTT	CASRGYLQGVEAFF
NA	TRBV18	TRBJ2-1	NA	TGTGCCAGCTCACCAGTCCAGGACTTCAATGAGCAGTTCTTC	CASSPVQDFNEQFF
NA	TRBV28	TRBJ2-7	NA	TGTGCCAGCAGCTCCGGGACCCCCCAAGGCGAGCAGTACTTC	CASSSGTPQGEQYF
TRBD1	TRBV5-4	TRBJ1-2	NA	TGTGCCAGCAGCTTGGCGACAGGGAACTATGGCTACACCTTC	CASSLATGNYGYTF
NA	TRBV25-1	TRBJ1-1	once	TGTGCCAGCAGTGAACCGCAGGGAACGAACACTGAAGCTTTCTTT	CASSEPQGTNTEAFF
NA	TRBV7-2	TRBJ2-7	NA	TGTGCCAGCAGCTTGGGCCAGACCAACTCCTACGAGCAGTACTTC	CASSLGQTNSYEQYF
TRBD1	TRBV5-5	TRBJ1-5	NA	TGTGCCAGCAGCACACTACAGGGGCAAATAAACCAGCCCCAGCATTTT	CASSTLQGQINQPQHF
NA	TRBV28	TRBJ2-5	NA	TGTGCCAGCCTTACTTGGGGAGAGGGAGAAGAGACCCAGTACTTC	CASLTWGEGEETQYF
NA	TRBV29-1	TRBJ2-3	NA	TGCAGCGTCGAGGGGACACCCCGCACAGATACGCAGTATTTT	CSVEGTPRTDTQYF
NA	TRBV5-1	TRBJ2-3	NA	TGCGCCAGCAGCTTCCGGGCGAGCACAGATACGCAGTATTTT	CASSFRASTDTQYF
TRBD1	TRBV6-5	TRBJ2-5	NA	TGTGCCAGCAGTTACGGGGACAGAAAAGAGACCCAGTACTTC	CASSYGDRKETQYF
TRBD1	TRBV5-1	TRBJ1-1	NA	TGCGCCAGCAGCTTGGGGGGGACAGGCACGTTGAACACTGAAGCTTTCTTT	CASSLGGTGTLNTEAFF
TRBD2	TRBV5-1	TRBJ2-3	NA	TGCGCCAGCAGCTTGGGGACTAGCCCCGATACGCAGTATTTT	CASSLGTSPDTQYF
TRBD1	TRBV30	TRBJ1-2	once	TGTGCCTGGACTAGCGACAGGGCGGGAGGCTACACCTTC	CAWTSDRAGGYTF
NA	TRBV6-5	TRBJ1-2	NA	TGTGCCAGCACAAACAGGGTTAACTATGGCTACACCTTC	CASTNRVNYGYTF
NA	TRBV4-3	TRBJ1-5	NA	TGCGCCAGCAGCCGGGATCAATATCAGCCCCAGCATTTT	CASSRDQYQPQHF
NA	TRBV10-3	TRBJ1-2	NA	TGTGCCATCAGTGAGTCTTTTGCGGGCTACACCTTC	CAISESFAGYTF
NA	TRBV11-2	TRBJ1-5	NA	TGTGCCAGCAGCTTAGTTGAGGGGGTCGGCAATCAGCCCCAGCATTTT	CASSLVEGVGNQPQHF
NA	TRBV15	TRBJ1-4	NA	TGTGCCACCAGCAGAGATCGGCCAGCAACTAATGAAAAACTGTTTTTT	CATSRDRPATNEKLFF